The present TCR beta chain was sequenced within a study of shared clonotypes between healthy human individuals. Looking at the study overall: Plates per donor: three CD4 naive, three CD4 memory, two CD8 naive, one CD8 memory.

The CDR3 sequence is 16 residues long. CDR1 and CDR2 (germline): MNHNS, SASEGT. Between the trimmed V and J ends, which lost 0 bases and 5 bases, there was a span of 15 bases. Study results and limitations: Naive CD4 clonotypes overlapped across a few donors at around 4.7%.

Note on this clone: No antigen is known for it.

In the CD4+ fraction, cells were divided into CD45RA+ naive and CD45RA-negative memory subsets. The assay used deep level. Sequenced by immunoSEQ multiplex PCR; TCRdb stores in-frame clones only, minus some. The table lists some 1.5 million clones, about 96% of them singletons. Sequenced sample: naive CD4+ T cells sorted from blood. Subset given: CD45RA+ positively selected. This chain joins TRBV6-1 and TRBJ2-3; maybe TRBD2 (5 bases). This clonotype was sampled from a young man in good health. The CDR3 DNA is TGTGCCAGCAGTGAAGCGAGTGTCTTCGAGGGAGATACGCAGTATTTT. It codes for CASSEASVFEGDTQYF.